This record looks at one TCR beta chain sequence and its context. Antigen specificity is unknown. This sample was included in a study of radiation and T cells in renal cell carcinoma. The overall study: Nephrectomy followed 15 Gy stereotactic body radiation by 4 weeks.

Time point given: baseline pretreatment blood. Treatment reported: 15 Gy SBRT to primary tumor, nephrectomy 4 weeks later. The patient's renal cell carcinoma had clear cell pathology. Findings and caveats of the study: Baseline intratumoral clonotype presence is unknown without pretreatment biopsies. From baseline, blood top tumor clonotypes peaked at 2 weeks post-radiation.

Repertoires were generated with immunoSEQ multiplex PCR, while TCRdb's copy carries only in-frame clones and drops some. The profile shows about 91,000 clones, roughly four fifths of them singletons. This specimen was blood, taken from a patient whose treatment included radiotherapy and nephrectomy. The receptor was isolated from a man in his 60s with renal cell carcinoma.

In nucleotides, the CDR3 is TGTGCCAGCAGCCGTGGTACAGGGGGCACAGATACGCAGTATTTT. Encoded protein: CASSRGTGGTDTQYF. The gene calls are TRBV13 and TRBJ2-3, with TRBD1 identical over 7 bases. In germline, CDR1 is PRHDT, CDR2 FYEKMQ (reference sequence). This CDR3 comprises 15 residues. Trimming removed 5 bases from V and 1 base from J; junction bases left unmatched: 6.